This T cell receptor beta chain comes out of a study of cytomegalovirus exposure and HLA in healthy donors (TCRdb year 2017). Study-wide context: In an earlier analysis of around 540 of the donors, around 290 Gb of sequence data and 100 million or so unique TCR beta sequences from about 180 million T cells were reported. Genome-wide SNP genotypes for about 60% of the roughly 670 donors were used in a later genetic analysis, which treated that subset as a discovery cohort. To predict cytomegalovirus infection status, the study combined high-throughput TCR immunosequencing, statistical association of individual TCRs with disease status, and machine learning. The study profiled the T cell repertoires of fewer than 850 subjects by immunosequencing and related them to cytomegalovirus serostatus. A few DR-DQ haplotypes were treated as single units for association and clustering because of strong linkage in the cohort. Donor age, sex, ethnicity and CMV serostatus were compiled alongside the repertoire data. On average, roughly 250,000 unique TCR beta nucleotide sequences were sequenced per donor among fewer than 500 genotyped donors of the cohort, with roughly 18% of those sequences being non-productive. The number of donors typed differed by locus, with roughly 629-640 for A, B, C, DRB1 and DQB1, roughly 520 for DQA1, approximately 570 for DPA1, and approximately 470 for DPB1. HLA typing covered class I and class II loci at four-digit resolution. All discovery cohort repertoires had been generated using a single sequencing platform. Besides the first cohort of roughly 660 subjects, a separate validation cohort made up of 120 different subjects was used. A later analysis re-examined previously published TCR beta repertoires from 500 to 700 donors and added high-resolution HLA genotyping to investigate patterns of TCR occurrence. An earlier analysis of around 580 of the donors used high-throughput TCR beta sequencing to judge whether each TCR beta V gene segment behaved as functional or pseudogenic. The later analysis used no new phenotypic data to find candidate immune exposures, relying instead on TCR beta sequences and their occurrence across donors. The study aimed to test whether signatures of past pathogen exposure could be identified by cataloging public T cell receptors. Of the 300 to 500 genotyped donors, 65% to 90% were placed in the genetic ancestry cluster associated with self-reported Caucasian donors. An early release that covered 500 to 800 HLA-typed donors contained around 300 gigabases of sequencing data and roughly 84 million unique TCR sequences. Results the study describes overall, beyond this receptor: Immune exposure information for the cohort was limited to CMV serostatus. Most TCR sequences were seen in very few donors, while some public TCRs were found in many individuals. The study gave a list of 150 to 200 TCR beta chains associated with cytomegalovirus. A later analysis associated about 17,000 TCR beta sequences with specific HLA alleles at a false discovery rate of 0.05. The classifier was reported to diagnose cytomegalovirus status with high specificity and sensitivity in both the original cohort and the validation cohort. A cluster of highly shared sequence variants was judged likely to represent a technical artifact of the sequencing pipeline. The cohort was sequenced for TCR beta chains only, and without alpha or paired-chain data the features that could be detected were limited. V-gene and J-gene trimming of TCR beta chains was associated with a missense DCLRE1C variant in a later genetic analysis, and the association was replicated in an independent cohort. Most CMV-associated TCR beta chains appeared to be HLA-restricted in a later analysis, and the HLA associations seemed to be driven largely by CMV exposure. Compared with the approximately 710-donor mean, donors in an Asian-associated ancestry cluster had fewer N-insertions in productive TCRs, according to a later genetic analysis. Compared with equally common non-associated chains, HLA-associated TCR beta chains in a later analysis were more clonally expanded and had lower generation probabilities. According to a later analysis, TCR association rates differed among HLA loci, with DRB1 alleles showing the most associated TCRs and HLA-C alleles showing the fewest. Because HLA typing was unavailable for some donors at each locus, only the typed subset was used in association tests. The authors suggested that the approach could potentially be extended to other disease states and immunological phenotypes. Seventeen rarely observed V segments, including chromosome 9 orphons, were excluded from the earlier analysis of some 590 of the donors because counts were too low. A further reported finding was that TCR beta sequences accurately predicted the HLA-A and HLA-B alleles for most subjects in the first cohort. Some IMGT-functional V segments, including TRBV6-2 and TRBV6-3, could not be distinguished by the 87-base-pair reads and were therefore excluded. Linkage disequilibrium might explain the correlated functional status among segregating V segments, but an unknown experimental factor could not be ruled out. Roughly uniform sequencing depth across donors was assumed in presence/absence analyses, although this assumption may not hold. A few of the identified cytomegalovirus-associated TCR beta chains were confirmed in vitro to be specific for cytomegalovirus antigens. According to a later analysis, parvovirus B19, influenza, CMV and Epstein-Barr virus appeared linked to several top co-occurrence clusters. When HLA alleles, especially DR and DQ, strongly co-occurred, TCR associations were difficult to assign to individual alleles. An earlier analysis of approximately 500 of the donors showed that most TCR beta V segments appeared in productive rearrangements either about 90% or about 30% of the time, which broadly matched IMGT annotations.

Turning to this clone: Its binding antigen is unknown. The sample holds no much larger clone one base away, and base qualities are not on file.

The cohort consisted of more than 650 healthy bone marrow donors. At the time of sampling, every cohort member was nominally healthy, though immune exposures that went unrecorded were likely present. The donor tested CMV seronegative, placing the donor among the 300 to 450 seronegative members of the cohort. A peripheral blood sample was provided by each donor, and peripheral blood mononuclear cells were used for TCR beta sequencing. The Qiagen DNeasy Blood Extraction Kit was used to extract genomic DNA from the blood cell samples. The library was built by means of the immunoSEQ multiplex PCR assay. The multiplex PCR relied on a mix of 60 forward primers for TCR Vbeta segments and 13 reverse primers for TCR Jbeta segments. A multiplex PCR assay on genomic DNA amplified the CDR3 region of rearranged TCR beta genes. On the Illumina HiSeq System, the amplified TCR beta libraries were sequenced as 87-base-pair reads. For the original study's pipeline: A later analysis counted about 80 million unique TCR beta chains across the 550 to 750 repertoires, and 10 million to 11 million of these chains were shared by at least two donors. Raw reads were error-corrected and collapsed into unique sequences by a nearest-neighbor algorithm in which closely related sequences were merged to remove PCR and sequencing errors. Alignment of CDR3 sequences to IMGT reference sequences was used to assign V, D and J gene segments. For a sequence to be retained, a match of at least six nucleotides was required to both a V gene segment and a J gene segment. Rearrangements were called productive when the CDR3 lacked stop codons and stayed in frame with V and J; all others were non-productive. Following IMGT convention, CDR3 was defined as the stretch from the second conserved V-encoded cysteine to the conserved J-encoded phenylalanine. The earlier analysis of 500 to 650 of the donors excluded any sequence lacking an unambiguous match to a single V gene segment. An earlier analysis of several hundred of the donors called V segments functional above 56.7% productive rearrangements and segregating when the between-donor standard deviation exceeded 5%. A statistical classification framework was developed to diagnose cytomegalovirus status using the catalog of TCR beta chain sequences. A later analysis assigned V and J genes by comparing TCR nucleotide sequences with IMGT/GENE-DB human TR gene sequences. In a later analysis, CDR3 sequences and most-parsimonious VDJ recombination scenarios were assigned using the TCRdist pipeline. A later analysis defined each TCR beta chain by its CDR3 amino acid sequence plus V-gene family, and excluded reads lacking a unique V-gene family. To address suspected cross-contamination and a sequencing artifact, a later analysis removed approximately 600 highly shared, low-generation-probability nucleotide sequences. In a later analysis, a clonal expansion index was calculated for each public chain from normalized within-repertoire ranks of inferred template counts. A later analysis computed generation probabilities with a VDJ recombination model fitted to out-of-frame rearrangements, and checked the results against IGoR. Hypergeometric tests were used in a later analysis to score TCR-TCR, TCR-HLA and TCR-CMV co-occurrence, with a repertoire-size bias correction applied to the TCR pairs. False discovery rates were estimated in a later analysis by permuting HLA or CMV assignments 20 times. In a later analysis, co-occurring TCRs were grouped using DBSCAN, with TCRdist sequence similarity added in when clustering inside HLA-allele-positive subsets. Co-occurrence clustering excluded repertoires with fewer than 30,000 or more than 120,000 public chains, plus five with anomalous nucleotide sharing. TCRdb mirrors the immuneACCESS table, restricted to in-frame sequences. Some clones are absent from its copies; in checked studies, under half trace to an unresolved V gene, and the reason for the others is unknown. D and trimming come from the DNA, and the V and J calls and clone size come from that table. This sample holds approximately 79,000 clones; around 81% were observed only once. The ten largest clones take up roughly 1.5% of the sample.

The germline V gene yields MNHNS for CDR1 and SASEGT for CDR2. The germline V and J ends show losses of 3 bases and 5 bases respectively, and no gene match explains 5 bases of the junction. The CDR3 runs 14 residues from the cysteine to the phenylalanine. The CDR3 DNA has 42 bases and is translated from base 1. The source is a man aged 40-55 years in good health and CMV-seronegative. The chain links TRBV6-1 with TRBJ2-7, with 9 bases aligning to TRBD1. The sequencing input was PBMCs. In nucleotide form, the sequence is TGTGCCAGCAGTGACCCGGGACAGGGTGACGAGCAGTACTTC. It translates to CASSDPGQGDEQYF.